Included here is one T cell receptor beta chain sequence, with context. This entry comes from a study of blood T cells in healthy people across ages. Trimming cost V 5 bases and J 3 bases, with 13 bases left between them. There are 14 residues in the CDR3. Germline CDR1 and CDR2: MDHEN and SYDVKM. Through a sample-barcoded 5' primer and a J-beta primer mix, a second PCR was run for roughly 7 to 11 cycles. Every cDNA molecule bore a tag from a template-switch adaptor containing 12 random nucleotides. TCRdb processed the 5' RACE reads anew with MiXCR; each CDR3 protein has one entry. The table shows hundreds of thousands of distinct CDR3 sequences, with under 25% occurring only once.

The chain recombines TRBV28 with TRBJ2-5; D not certain. The TCR was taken from a man between 65 and 79 years old in good health. Sequencing input: blood. The chain's CDR3 is CASSPPEAEETQYF. CDR3 coding DNA: TGTGCCAGCAGTCCCCCCGAGGCGGAAGAGACCCAGTACTTC.